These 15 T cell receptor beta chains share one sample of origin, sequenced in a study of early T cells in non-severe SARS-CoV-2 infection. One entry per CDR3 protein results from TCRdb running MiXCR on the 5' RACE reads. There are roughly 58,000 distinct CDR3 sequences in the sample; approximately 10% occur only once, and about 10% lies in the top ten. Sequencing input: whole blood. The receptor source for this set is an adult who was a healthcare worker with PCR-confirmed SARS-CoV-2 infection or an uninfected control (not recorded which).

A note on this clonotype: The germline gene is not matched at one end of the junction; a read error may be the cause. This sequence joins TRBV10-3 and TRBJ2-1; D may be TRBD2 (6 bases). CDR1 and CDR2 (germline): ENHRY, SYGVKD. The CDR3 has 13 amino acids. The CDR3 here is CAISESTRDSGIF. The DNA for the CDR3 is TGTGCCATCAGTGAGTCGACCCGGGACTCAGGGATCTTC.

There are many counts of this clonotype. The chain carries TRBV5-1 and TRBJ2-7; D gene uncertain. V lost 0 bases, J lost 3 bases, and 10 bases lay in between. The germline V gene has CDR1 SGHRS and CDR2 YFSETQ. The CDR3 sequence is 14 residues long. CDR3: CASSLDPSGYEQYF. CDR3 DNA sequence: TGCGCCAGCAGCTTGGACCCGTCGGGCTACGAGCAGTACTTC.

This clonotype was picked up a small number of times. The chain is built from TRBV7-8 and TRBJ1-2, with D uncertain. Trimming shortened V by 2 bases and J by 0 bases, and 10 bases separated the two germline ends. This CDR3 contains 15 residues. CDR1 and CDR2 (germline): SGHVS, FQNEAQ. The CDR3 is CASSLIFRPNYGYTF. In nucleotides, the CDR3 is TGTGCCAGCAGCTTAATTTTTCGGCCTAACTATGGCTACACCTTC.

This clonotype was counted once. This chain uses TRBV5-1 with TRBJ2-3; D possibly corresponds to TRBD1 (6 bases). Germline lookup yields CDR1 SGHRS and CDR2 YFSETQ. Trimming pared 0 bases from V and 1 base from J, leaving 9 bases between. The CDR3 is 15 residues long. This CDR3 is CASSLERTGTDTQYF. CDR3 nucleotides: TGCGCCAGCAGCTTGGAGAGGACAGGCACAGATACGCAGTATTTT.

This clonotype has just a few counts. DNA of the CDR3: TGTGCCAGCAGCCAGGGGGTGGCGACTGAAGCTTTCTTT. Translation gives CASSQGVATEAFF. The rearrangement joins TRBV7-6 to TRBJ1-1; 7 bases are a match to TRBD1. This CDR3 is 13 amino acids long. Unmatched junction bases numbered 5, after V lost 5 bases and J lost 5 bases. Germline CDR1 SGHVS, CDR2 FNYEAQ.

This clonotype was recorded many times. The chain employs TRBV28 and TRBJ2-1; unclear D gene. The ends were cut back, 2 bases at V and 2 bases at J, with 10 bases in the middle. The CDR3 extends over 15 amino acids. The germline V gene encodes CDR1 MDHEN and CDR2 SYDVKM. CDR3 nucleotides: TGTGCCAGCAGTTTAACAGATAGAACCTACAATGAGCAGTTCTTC. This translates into CASSLTDRTYNEQFF.

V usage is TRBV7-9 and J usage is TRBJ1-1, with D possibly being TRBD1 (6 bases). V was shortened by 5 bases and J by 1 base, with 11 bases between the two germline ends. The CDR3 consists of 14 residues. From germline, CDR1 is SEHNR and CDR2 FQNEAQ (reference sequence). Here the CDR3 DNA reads TGTGCCAGCAGCCCGGGACACACGAACACTGAAGCTTTCTTT. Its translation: CASSPGHTNTEAFF.

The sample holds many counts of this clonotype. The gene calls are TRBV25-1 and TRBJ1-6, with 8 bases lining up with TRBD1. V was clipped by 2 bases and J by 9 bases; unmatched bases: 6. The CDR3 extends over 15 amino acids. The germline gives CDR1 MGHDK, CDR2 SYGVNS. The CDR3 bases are TGTGCCAGCAGTGAAGGCGCAGGGGGCCTTTCACCCCTCCACTTT. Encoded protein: CASSEGAGGLSPLHF.

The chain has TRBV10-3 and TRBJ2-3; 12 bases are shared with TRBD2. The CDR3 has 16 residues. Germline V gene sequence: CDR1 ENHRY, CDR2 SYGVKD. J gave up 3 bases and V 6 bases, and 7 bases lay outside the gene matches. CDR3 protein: CAISNGLAGTTDTQYF. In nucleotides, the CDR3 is TGTGCCATCAGCAATGGACTAGCGGGGACAACAGATACGCAGTATTTT.

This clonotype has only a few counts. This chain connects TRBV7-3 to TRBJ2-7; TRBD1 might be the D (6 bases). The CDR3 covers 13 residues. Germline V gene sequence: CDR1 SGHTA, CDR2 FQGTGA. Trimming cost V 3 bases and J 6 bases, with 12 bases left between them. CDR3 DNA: TGTGCCAGCAGCTTGACAGGTTCTGGCGAGCAGTACTTC. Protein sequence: CASSLTGSGEQYF.

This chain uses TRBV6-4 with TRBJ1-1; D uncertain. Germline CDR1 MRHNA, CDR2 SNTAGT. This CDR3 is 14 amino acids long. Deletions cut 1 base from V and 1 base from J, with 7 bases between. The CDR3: CASSDWLQNTEAFF. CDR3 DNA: TGTGCCAGCAGTGACTGGCTACAGAACACTGAAGCTTTCTTT.

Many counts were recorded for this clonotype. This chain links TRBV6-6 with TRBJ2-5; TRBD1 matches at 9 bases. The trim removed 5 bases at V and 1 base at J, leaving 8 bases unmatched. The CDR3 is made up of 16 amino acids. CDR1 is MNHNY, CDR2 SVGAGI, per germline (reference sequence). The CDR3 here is CASSKTRTGAQETQYF. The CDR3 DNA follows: TGTGCCAGCAGTAAAACGAGGACAGGGGCCCAAGAGACCCAGTACTTC.

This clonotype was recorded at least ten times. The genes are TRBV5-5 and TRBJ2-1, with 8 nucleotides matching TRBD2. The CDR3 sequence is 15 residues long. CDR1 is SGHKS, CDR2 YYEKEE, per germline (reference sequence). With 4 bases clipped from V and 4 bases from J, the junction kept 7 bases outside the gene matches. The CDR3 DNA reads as TGTGCCAGCAGCCAAGGACTAGCCTTGTACAATGAGCAGTTCTTC. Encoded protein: CASSQGLALYNEQFF.

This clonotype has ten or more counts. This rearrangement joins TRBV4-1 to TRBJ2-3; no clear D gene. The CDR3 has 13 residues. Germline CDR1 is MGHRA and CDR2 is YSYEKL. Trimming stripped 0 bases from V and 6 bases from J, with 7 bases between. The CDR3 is CASSQDKLDTQYF. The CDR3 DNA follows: TGCGCCAGCAGCCAAGATAAGCTGGATACGCAGTATTTT.

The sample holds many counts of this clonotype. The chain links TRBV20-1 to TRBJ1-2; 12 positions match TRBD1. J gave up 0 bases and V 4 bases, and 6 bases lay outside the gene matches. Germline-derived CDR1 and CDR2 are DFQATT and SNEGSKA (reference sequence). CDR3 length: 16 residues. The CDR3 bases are TGCAGTGCTACGGGACAGGGGGCGCTGGCTAACTATGGCTACACCTTC. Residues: CSATGQGALANYGYTF.